Included here is one T cell receptor beta chain sequence, with context. In the original processing: Nucleated cell counts were estimated from reference gene primer amplification. The protocol was immunoSEQ multiplex PCR, while the TCRdb copy is restricted to in-frame clones and leaves out a portion. The D gene and trimming were derived from the DNA, and the V and J assignments and clone size from that table. The sample holds around 500,000 clones, 70% to 90% seen once. The data were obtained in a study of blood T cell repertoires in COVID-19. Looking at the study overall: Whether acute or convalescent, the COVID-19 samples came from the United States, Italy and Spain. PBMCs, B-cell-depleted T cells, or T cells were the source of the cDNA or gDNA that made up the material.

Germline values: CDR1 MNHEY, CDR2 SVGAGI. Trimming removed 7 bases from V and 7 bases from J, with 9 bases in between. This CDR3 region has 11 residues. V and J are TRBV6-5 and TRBJ2-3; D unresolved. This receptor was taken from a human donor in a cohort sampled during active COVID-19. Sequenced sample: peripheral blood. This chain's CDR3 is CASTQEYTQYF. The CDR3 DNA follows: TGTGCCAGCACCCAGGAATATACGCAGTATTTT.